This record covers a single T cell receptor (beta chain). The data derive from a study of blood T cell repertoires in COVID-19. Per the original data handling: By means of reference gene primer amplification, nucleated cell counts were estimated. The data were produced by immunoSEQ multiplex PCR, yet TCRdb's version contains in-frame clones alone and is incomplete. D and trimming were read from the DNA, whereas the V and J calls and clone size are those reported in that table. Of roughly 200,000 clones in the sample, approximately 87% are singletons; the top ten hold approximately 3%. Each participant's cohort was designated according to participant-reported clinical history. Germline lookup yields CDR1 SQVTM and CDR2 ANQGSEA. Trimming stripped 1 base from V and 4 bases from J, with 7 bases between. This CDR3 contains 12 residues.

This receptor was identified in a woman in her fifties or sixties in a cohort exposed to, infected with or recovered from COVID-19 (not recorded which). This chain links TRBV29-1 with TRBJ1-1; no firm D call. Specimen: PBMCs or T cells enriched from blood (not recorded which). The CDR3 nucleotides read TGCAGCGTTGAAGTGACGGGCACTGAAGCTTTCTTT. It specifies CSVEVTGTEAFF.